Below, 16 T cell receptor beta chains from the same sample are listed, as sequenced in a study of blood T cell repertoires in COVID-19 (dated by TCRdb to 2018 to 2020). Libraries came from the immunoSEQ multiplex PCR assay. TCRdb took this table from immuneACCESS and kept in-frame rearrangements with V and J called. Such tables lack part of the clones; where checked against another copy, unresolved V genes explain under half of the gap, and the rest is unexplained. This sample has some 350,000 clones in its table, and around 87% of those were observed once. The biggest ten clones account for about 6% of the sample. The sequencing input was peripheral blood. These receptors all stem from a woman between 50 and 59 years old with COVID-19, enrolled during active disease.

The chain joins TRBV4-3 to TRBJ2-5; 7 bases map to TRBD1. V dropped 1 base and J dropped 3; count of bases not matched to a gene: 5. The CDR3 runs to 15 residues. CDR1 is LGHNA and CDR2 is YSLEER in the germline V gene. This chain's CDR3 is CASSQGVTGEETQYF. CDR3 sequence (DNA): TGCGCCAGCAGCCAAGGGGTCACAGGGGAAGAGACCCAGTACTTC.

This chain connects TRBV5-8 to TRBJ2-2; D is unclear. Germline assignment: CDR1 SGHTS and CDR2 YDEGEE. Trimming took off 4 bases at V and 6 bases at J, with 13 bases between the two ends. This CDR3 comprises 14 residues. CDR3 in amino acids: CASSLIAGSGELFF. The CDR3 DNA sequence: TGTGCCAGCAGCCTGATCGCCGGGTCCGGGGAGCTGTTTTTT.

This chain connects TRBV10-1 to TRBJ2-2, with 14 bases matching TRBD2. The CDR3 has 15 amino acids. Germline-derived CDR1 and CDR2 are WNHNN and SYGVQD (reference sequence). V gave up 11 bases and J gave up 4 bases; unmatched junction bases: 6. The CDR3 sequence: CAEGLAGGPTGELFF. DNA for the CDR3: TGCGCCGAAGGACTAGCGGGAGGCCCCACCGGGGAGCTGTTTTTT.

This clone has just a few counts. The V call is TRBV19, the J call TRBJ1-5; 8 bases agree with TRBD1. The CDR3 spans 14 residues. The V gene end was trimmed by 10 bases and the J gene end by 3 bases; junction bases not matched to a gene: 8. Per the germline V gene, CDR1 is LNHDA and CDR2 is SQIVND (reference sequence). CDR3 in DNA: TGTGCCACCTCAGACAGGGGCTACAATCAGCCCCAGCATTTT. This gives the protein CATSDRGYNQPQHF.

The chain has TRBV5-1 and TRBJ2-7; 11 bases are a match to TRBD2. Germline V gene sequence: CDR1 SGHRS, CDR2 YFSETQ. With 4 bases clipped from V and 0 bases from J, the junction kept 6 bases outside the gene matches. This CDR3 region has 16 residues. The CDR3 sequence is CASSVLTSGSSYEQYF. In DNA form, the CDR3 reads TGCGCCAGCAGCGTACTTACTAGCGGGAGCTCCTACGAGCAGTACTTC.

CDR3 loop: CASSLRRQGAHGYTF. The CDR3 region has the DNA TGTGCCAGCAGCTTAAGGCGACAGGGGGCTCATGGCTACACCTTC. The V call is TRBV11-2, the J call TRBJ1-2; 10 bases are a match to TRBD1. This CDR3 contains 15 residues. With V trimmed by 2 bases and J by 6 bases, 6 bases remained unmatched. CDR1 and CDR2 (germline): SGHAT, FQNNGV.

The gene calls are TRBV10-3 and TRBJ2-5; 16 bases align to TRBD2. V was pared by 4 bases and J by 5 bases, with 7 bases of the junction left unmatched. The CDR3 has 17 amino acids. Germline V lookup: CDR1 ENHRY, CDR2 SYGVKD. In DNA form, the CDR3 reads TGTGCCATCAGTGTAGGGACTAGCGGGAGGGCACGGGAGACCCAGTACTTC. Its translation: CAISVGTSGRARETQYF.

The V and J genes are TRBV10-3 and TRBJ2-1, with a possible D match to TRBD1 (5 bases). The V and J ends lost 1 base and 4 bases respectively, with 11 bases between them. This CDR3 comprises 15 residues. The germline CDR1 and CDR2 sequences are ENHRY and SYGVKD. In DNA form, the CDR3 reads TGTGCCATCAGTGAGTTCACAGGCGGATACAATGAGCAGTTCTTC. It translates to CAISEFTGGYNEQFF.

The gene calls are TRBV7-9 and TRBJ1-2, with TRBD1 identical over 9 bases. Trimming took 6 bases from V and 4 from J; bases not matched to a gene: 3. CDR1 SEHNR and CDR2 FQNEAQ come from the germline V gene (reference sequence). The CDR3 length is 13 residues. CDR3 in DNA: TGTGCCAGCAGACAGACAGGGGGCTATGGCTACACCTTC. Translation: CASRQTGGYGYTF.

This chain joins TRBV5-1 and TRBJ2-3; D might be TRBD1 (5 bases). The germline gives CDR1 SGHRS, CDR2 YFSETQ. V lost 5 bases and J 0 bases, leaving 10 bases between the germline ends. The CDR3 is 14 amino acids. CDR3 nucleotide sequence: TGCGCCAGCAGGGCCAGGGCTAGCACAGATACGCAGTATTTT. It translates to CASRARASTDTQYF.

The chain has TRBV3-1 (or the pseudogene TRBV3-2) and TRBJ2-3; 7 bases are shared with TRBD1. Germline trimming cut 0 bases from V and 6 bases from J; bases unmatched to any gene: 12. The CDR3 spans 17 residues. Germline-derived CDR1 and CDR2 are LGHDT and YNNKEL (reference sequence). CDR3 sequence reads: CASSQDLDRSLLDTQYF. The DNA for the CDR3 is TGTGCCAGCAGCCAAGACTTGGACAGGAGCCTGCTGGATACGCAGTATTTT.

The chain is built from TRBV5-1 and TRBJ2-5; 10 bases align to TRBD2. The CDR3 runs 16 residues. Trimming at V came to 2 bases and at J to 4 bases, leaving 8 bases not matched to a gene. Germline-derived CDR1 and CDR2 are SGHRS and YFSETQ. In DNA form, the CDR3 reads TGCGCCAGCAGCTTAGGAGGACTAGCGGATTCAGAGACCCAGTACTTC. Its protein is CASSLGGLADSETQYF.

The chain combines TRBV18 with TRBJ1-1, with a tentative D call TRBD1 (6 bases). V lost 0 bases and J 4 bases, leaving 15 bases between the germline ends. The length of the CDR3 is 16 residues. Per the germline V gene, CDR1 is KGHSH and CDR2 is LQKENI. The CDR3 here is CASSPPWDTRSTEAFF. The CDR3 DNA reads as TGTGCCAGCTCACCACCGTGGGACACCCGTAGCACTGAAGCTTTCTTT.

V is TRBV12-3 or TRBV12-4 and J is TRBJ2-7; TRBD1 agrees at 7 bases. V lost 7 bases, J lost 7 bases, and 10 bases stayed unmatched. This CDR3 has 13 residues. CDR3 protein: CASTWGRTGEQYF. Written as DNA, the CDR3 is TGTGCCAGCACCTGGGGACGGACAGGAGAGCAGTACTTC.

The V call is TRBV5-4, the J call TRBJ2-1, with TRBD1 identical over 9 bases. Germline CDR1 SGHNT, CDR2 YYREEE (reference sequence). The CDR3 length is 15 residues. Losses at the gene ends were 4 bases for V and 2 bases for J; bases not matched to a gene: 4. The CDR3 DNA reads TGTGCCAGCAGCCTCGGGACAGGGACCTACAATGAGCAGTTCTTC. Its protein is CASSLGTGTYNEQFF.

V is TRBV19 and J is TRBJ1-5, with TRBD1 identical over 9 bases. CDR3 size: 15 residues. V shed 5 bases, J shed 1 base, and the junction held 3 bases outside the gene matches. Germline assignment: CDR1 LNHDA and CDR2 SQIVND (reference sequence). The CDR3: CASSGGQGSNQPQHF. CDR3 sequence (DNA): TGTGCCAGTAGTGGGGGACAGGGAAGCAATCAGCCCCAGCATTTT.